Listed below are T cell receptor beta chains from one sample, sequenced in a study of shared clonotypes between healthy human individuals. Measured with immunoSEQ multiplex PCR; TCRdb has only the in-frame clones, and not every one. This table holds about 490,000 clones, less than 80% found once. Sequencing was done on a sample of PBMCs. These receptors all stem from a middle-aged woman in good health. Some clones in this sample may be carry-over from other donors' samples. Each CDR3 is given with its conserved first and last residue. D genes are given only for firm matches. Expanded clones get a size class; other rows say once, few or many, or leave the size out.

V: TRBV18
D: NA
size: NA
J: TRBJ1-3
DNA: TGTGCCAGCTCCCCGACGGCCGAAGTTGGGAACACCATATATTTT
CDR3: CASSPTAEVGNTIYF

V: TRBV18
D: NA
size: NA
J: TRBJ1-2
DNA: TGTGCCAGCGCTCCGGGGGGGACCAAAATGAACTATGGCTACACCTTC
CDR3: CASAPGGTKMNYGYTF

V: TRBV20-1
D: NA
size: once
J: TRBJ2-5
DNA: TGCAGTGCTACCGGGGTAGAGACCCAGTACTTC
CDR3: CSATGVETQYF

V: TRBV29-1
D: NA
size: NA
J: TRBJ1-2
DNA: TGCAGCGTTGAAGATCCTGGTGGGGTTGGCTACACCTTC
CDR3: CSVEDPGGVGYTF

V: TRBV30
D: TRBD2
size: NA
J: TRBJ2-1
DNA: TGTGCCTGGAGTGGGACTAGCGGGACATATGAGCAGTTCTTC
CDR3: CAWSGTSGTYEQFF

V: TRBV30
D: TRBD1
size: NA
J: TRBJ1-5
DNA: TGTGCCTGGACTACGAGGGGGACAGGGGGCAATCAGCCCCAGCATTTT
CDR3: CAWTTRGTGGNQPQHF

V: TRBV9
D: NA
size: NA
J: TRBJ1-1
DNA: TGTGCCAGCAGCGTAGCGGCCACGGGCGTCCAAAACACTGAAGCTTTCTTT
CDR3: CASSVAATGVQNTEAFF

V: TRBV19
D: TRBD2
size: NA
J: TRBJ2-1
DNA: TGTGCCAGTAATGCGGCGGCGGGAGGGCCCTATGAGCAGTTCTTC
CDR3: CASNAAAGGPYEQFF

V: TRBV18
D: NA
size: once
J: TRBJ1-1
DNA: TGTGCCAGCTCACCTCGGCCGACCAATGAAGCTTTCTTT
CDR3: CASSPRPTNEAFF

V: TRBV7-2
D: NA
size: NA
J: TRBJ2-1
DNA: TGTGCCAGCAGCTTAAACTGGTTTGAGCAGTTCTTC
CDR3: CASSLNWFEQFF

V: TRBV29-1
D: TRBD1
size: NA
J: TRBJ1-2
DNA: TGCAGCGTTGTGACAGGGATCGGGTTAGGCTACACCTTC
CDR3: CSVVTGIGLGYTF

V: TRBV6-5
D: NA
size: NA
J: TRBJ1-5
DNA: TGTGCCAGCAGTTACTCGACAGAGGGCCAGCCCCAGCATTTT
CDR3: CASSYSTEGQPQHF

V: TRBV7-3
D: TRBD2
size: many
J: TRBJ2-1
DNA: TGTGCCAGCAGCTTTAGCGGGAGCTCCTACAATGAGCAGTTCTTC
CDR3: CASSFSGSSYNEQFF

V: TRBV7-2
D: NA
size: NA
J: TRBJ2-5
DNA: TGTGCCAGCAGCTTGGTGGCTCAAGAGACCCAGTACTTC
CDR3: CASSLVAQETQYF

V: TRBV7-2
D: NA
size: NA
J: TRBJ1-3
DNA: TGTGCCAGCCACCCGGCGAGCTCTGGAAACACCATATATTTT
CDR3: CASHPASSGNTIYF

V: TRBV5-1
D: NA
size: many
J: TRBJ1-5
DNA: TGCGCCAGCAGCTTGGTCCCCACAGGGTATAGCAATCAGCCCCAGCATTTT
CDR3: CASSLVPTGYSNQPQHF

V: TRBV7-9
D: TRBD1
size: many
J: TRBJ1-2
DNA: TGTGCCAGCAGCTTAGATACAGGGGCACCCGGCTACACCTTC
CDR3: CASSLDTGAPGYTF

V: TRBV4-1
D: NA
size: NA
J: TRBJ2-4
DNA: TGCGCCAGCAGCCAAGACGGGGGGCGGGAAAACATTCAGTACTTC
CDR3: CASSQDGGRENIQYF

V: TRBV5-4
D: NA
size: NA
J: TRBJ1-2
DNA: TGTGCCAGCAGCCCCGACTCTCCTACCCCCTATGGCTACACCTTC
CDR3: CASSPDSPTPYGYTF

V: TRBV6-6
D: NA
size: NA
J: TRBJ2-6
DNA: TGTGCCAGCAGTTTGCTAGCGTTAGGGGCCAACGTCCTGACTTTC
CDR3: CASSLLALGANVLTF

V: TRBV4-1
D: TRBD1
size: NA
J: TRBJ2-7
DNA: TGCGCCAGCAGCTCCCGGACAGGAAGCCGCGAGCAGTACTTC
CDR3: CASSSRTGSREQYF

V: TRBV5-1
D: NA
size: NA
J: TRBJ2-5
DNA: TGCGCCAGCAGCCCCCCCGGGTCTTTAGAGACCCAGTACTTC
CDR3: CASSPPGSLETQYF

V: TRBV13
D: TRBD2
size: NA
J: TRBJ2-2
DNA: TGTGCCAGCAGCCAGGGACTAGCGGGAAACACCGGGGAGCTGTTTTTT
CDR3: CASSQGLAGNTGELFF

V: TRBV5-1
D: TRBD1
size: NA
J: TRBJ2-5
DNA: TGCGCCAGCAGCTTGGGGGACAGGGGCCGGTTACAAGAGACCCAGTACTTC
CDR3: CASSLGDRGRLQETQYF

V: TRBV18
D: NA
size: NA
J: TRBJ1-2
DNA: TGTGCCAGCTCACCACCGCCAGGGACGAACTATGGCTACACCTTC
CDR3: CASSPPPGTNYGYTF

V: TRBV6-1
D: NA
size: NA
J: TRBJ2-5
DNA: TGTGCCAGCAGTGACTCGTGGGGGTTCGAGACCCAGTACTTC
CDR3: CASSDSWGFETQYF

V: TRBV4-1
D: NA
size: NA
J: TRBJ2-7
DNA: TGCGCCAGCAGCCGGGATGGAGGGACAGCCTCCTACGAGCAGTACTTC
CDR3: CASSRDGGTASYEQYF

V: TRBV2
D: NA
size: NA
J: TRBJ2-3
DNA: TGTGCCAGCATTCGGGGAGGTAGCACAGATACGCAGTATTTT
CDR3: CASIRGGSTDTQYF

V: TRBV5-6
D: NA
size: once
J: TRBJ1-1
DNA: TGTGCCAGCAGCCCGGGGGCAGGGAACACTGAAGCTTTCTTT
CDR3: CASSPGAGNTEAFF

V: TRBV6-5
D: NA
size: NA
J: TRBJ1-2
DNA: TGTGCCAGCAGTCCGACAGGATATGGCTACACCTTC
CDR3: CASSPTGYGYTF

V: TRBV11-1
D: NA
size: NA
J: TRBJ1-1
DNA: TGTGCCAGCAGCTTGGAGGACTACACTGAAGCTTTCTTT
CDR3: CASSLEDYTEAFF

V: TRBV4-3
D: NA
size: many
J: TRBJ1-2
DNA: TGCGCCAGCAGCCAAGATTGGGGGGTTGGCTACACCTTC
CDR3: CASSQDWGVGYTF

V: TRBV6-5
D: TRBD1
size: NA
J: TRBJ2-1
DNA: TGTGCCAGCCGGACAGGGAGCTCCTACAATGAGCAGTTCTTC
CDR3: CASRTGSSYNEQFF

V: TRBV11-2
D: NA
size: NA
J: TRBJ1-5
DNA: TGTGCCAGCAGCTTAGGCAACGGTCAACCCCAGCATTTT
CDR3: CASSLGNGQPQHF

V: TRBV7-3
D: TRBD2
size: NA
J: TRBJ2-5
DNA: TGTGCCAGCAGCGGTAGCGGGCTTGGGGAAGAGACCCAGTACTTC
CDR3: CASSGSGLGEETQYF